This paragraph reports one T cell receptor (beta chain). The sample originates from a study of technical replicates of blood from a few donors. TCRdb's copy holds only in-frame clones and misses some; the assay was immunoSEQ multiplex PCR. The sample consists of some 68,000 clones, roughly 96% of them appearing once. Germline assignment: CDR1 MNHNS and CDR2 SASEGT. CDR3 length: 15 residues. Trimming shortened V by 2 bases and J by 5 bases, and 15 bases separated the two germline ends. This rearrangement joins TRBV6-1 to TRBJ1-2, with D unclear. Sequenced: T cells isolated from PBMCs. The sequence derives from a human donor in good health. CDR3 in amino acids: CASSETPGSRYGYTF. The CDR3 region has the DNA TGTGCCAGCAGTGAAACCCCAGGATCTCGGTATGGCTACACCTTC.